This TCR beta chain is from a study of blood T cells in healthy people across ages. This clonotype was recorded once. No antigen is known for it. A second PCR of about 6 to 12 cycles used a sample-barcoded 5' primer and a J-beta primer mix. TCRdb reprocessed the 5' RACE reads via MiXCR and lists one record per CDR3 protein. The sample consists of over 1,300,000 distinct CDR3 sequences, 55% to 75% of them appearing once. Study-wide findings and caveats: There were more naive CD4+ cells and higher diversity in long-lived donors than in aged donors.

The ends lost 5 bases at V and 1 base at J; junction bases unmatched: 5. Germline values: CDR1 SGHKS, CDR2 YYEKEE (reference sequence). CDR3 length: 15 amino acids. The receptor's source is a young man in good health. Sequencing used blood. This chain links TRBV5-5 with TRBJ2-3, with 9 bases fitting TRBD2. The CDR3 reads CASRMGLARTDTQYF. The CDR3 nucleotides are TGTGCCAGCAGAATGGGACTAGCCCGCACAGATACGCAGTATTTT.